The 12 T cell receptor beta chains below all came from one sample that was sequenced in a study of OX40 agonist ivuxolimab in advanced cancers. Sequencing used immunoSEQ multiplex PCR; TCRdb keeps in-frame clones, though not all of them. The sample shows about 51,000 clones, about 88% of them seen only once. The material was CD4+ or CD8+ T cells sorted from blood, obtained in a trial of the OX40 agonist ivuxolimab. The receptors shown here come from an adult with an advanced solid tumor such as melanoma, head and neck, liver or kidney cancer.

A single count supports this clone. V is TRBV18 and J is TRBJ2-3, with 11 bases identical to TRBD2. This CDR3 has 18 amino acids. Looked up from germline, CDR1 is KGHSH and CDR2 is LQKENI. V dropped 3 bases and J dropped 2; count of bases not matched to a gene: 10. The CDR3 nucleotides are TGTGCCAGCTCACCCTTAGCGGGAGGGCCCTCGTCCACAGATACGCAGTATTTT. Translated: CASSPLAGGPSSTDTQYF.

V usage is TRBV21-1 and J usage is TRBJ1-1. TRBV21-1 is reported as a pseudogene. There are 15 residues in the CDR3. The CDR3 is CASSKLRQVNTEAFF. CDR3 nucleotides: TGTGCCAGCAGCAAACTGAGGCAGGTGAACACTGAAGCTTTCTTT.

The chain recombines TRBV6-1 with TRBJ1-6; D is undetermined. Per the germline V gene, CDR1 is MNHNS and CDR2 is SASEGT. The CDR3 runs 14 residues. V lost 6 bases and J lost 1, with 7 bases in between. The CDR3 nucleotides are TGTGCCAGCAGAGACGTGTCCTATAATTCACCCCTCCACTTT. The encoded protein is CASRDVSYNSPLHF.

The J gene is TRBJ2-3, the V gene TRBV5-6; no clear D. The CDR3 has 17 amino acids. CDR1 and CDR2 from the germline V gene are SGHDT and YYEEEE. Trimming pared 7 bases from V and 2 bases from J, leaving 23 bases between. The CDR3 region has the DNA TGTGCCAGCGGTCTCGGGCCCCCACCCCGTAACACAGATACGCAGTATTTT. Encoded protein: CASGLGPPPRNTDTQYF.

The chain uses TRBV15 and TRBJ2-1; a weak D match, TRBD1 (5 bases). Germline V gene data show CDR1 as LNHNV and CDR2 as YYDKDF (reference sequence). The V gene lost 0 bases and the J gene lost 5 bases, with 14 bases spanning the gap. CDR3 size: 16 residues. The CDR3 bases are TGTGCCACCAGCAGAGAACTTGGGCAGGGTAACAATGAGCAGTTCTTC. Translating gives CATSRELGQGNNEQFF.

This clone was counted a single time. Its ends do not fully match the called genes, so a read error is possible. The chain links TRBV2 to TRBJ2-7; TRBD2 matches 10 bases. CDR1 is SNHLY and CDR2 is FYNNEI in the germline V gene. This CDR3 has 11 residues. CDR3 amino acids: CASSREREGLF. For the CDR3, the DNA is TGTGCCAGCAGTCGTGAGCGGGAGGGCCTCTTC. Looking up the rest from reference TRBV2 and TRBJ2-7 gives the full variable domain: EPEVTQTPSHQVTQMGQEVILRCVPISNHLYFYWYRQILGQKVEFLVSFYNNEISEKSEIFDDQFSVERPDGSNFTLKIRSTKLEDSAMYFCASSREREGLFGPGTRLTVT.

J is TRBJ2-7 and V is TRBV9; TRBD1 matches at 9 bases. The V segment lost 4 bases and the J segment 2 bases; nucleotides outside the gene matches: 4. This CDR3 has 14 residues. Germline V CDR1 and CDR2: SGDLS, YYNGEE. CDR3 bases: TGTGCCAGCAGCATCCGACAGGGGGCCTACGAGCAGTACTTC. Amino acid sequence: CASSIRQGAYEQYF.

CDR3 nucleotide sequence: TGTGCCAGCAGTTACTATCCGGCCGAGACCCAGTACTTC. This translates into CASSYYPAETQYF. This chain links TRBV6-5 with TRBJ2-5; D is uncertain. Germline V gene sequence: CDR1 MNHEY, CDR2 SVGAGI. The CDR3 runs 13 residues. Trimming pared 1 base from V and 5 bases from J, leaving 8 bases between.

This chain uses TRBV28 with TRBJ2-4; D remains unclear. V was pared by 6 bases and J by 0 bases, with 12 bases between. Looked up from germline, CDR1 is MDHEN and CDR2 is SYDVKM. The CDR3 is 15 residues long. CDR3 region: CASSSGRLAKNIQYF. CDR3 nucleotide sequence: TGTGCCAGCAGCTCAGGACGGCTAGCCAAAAACATTCAGTACTTC.

This clone was picked up one time. The chain has TRBV19 and TRBJ2-7; no reliable D call. Trimming cost V 5 bases and J 3 bases, with 11 bases left between them. CDR1 and CDR2 (germline): LNHDA, SQIVND (reference sequence). The CDR3 extends over 13 amino acids. The CDR3 nucleotides are TGTGCCAGTAGTTATGGAAGTCGCTACGAGCAGTACTTC. It is translated as CASSYGSRYEQYF.

This chain connects TRBV6-6 to TRBJ2-7; D gene uncertain. Between the trimmed V and J ends, which lost 4 bases and 4 bases, there was a span of 5 bases. From germline, CDR1 is MNHNY and CDR2 SVGAGI (reference sequence). The CDR3 has 11 amino acids. CDR3 loop: CASSWGYEQYF. The CDR3 nucleotides read TGTGCCAGCAGTTGGGGTTACGAGCAGTACTTC.

This clone occurred a few times. The rearrangement links TRBV2 to TRBJ1-2; TRBD1 might be the D (6 bases). Germline V CDR1 and CDR2: SNHLY, FYNNEI. Trimming shortened V by 7 bases and J by 7 bases, and 19 bases separated the two germline ends. The CDR3 consists of 14 residues. CDR3 loop: CASNIGGKLGGYTF. CDR3 coding DNA: TGTGCCAGCAATATAGGGGGAAAACTAGGTGGCTACACCTTC.